The 29 T cell receptor beta chains reported below all come from one sample, sequenced in a study of blood T cells in healthy people across ages. Combining a sample-barcoded 5' primer with a J-beta primer mix, a second PCR ran for roughly 6 to 12 cycles. Each CDR3 protein is one row after TCRdb ran MiXCR on the 5' RACE reads. The table has 1,500,000 or so distinct CDR3 sequences, approximately 63% seen once. Material for sequencing was blood. Receptor source: a man aged 18-30 years in good health.

The chain couples TRBV6-1 to TRBJ1-1; D not resolved. The V end was cut by 3 bases, the J end by 0 bases, with 11 bases between. Germline values: CDR1 MNHNS, CDR2 SASEGT. This CDR3 has 15 residues. The CDR3 DNA sequence: TGTGCCAGCAGTGATCTTGATAGTTTGAACACTGAAGCTTTCTTT. Translating it yields CASSDLDSLNTEAFF.

This clonotype has a single count. The chain joins TRBV2 to TRBJ2-7; D might be TRBD1 (6 bases). The J call could be wrong; TRBJ2-5 is a better fit for the DNA end. Germline CDR1 SNHLY, CDR2 FYNNEI. This CDR3 contains 14 residues. The CDR3 region has the DNA TGTGCCAGCAGCCCTAGACAGGCCCAAGAGACCCAGTACTTC. Encoded protein: CASSPRQAQETQYF.

The chain carries TRBV4-1 and TRBJ2-3; no firm D call. Germline values: CDR1 MGHRA, CDR2 YSYEKL. Trimming cost V 0 bases and J 2 bases, with 12 bases left between them. The CDR3 is made up of 16 amino acids. As DNA, the CDR3 is TGCGCCAGCAGCCAAGATCTGAGGTGGGACACAGATACGCAGTATTTT. As protein: CASSQDLRWDTDTQYF.

The chain uses TRBV10-3 and TRBJ2-3; D not certain. V shed 3 bases and J shed 3 bases, with 7 bases lying between them. The germline V gene has CDR1 ENHRY and CDR2 SYGVKD. This CDR3 is 13 amino acids long. For the CDR3, the DNA is TGTGCCATCAGTGACGGGCCTACAGATACGCAGTATTTT. Protein sequence: CAISDGPTDTQYF.

V and J are TRBV6-1 and TRBJ2-1; the match to TRBD2 covers 11 bases. In germline, CDR1 is MNHNS, CDR2 SASEGT. The V and J ends lost 8 bases and 4 bases, in that order; junction bases with no gene match: 7. This CDR3 region has 15 residues. The DNA for the CDR3 is TGTGCCAGCTGGGAACTAGCGGGAGCGTACAATGAGCAGTTCTTC. Translated: CASWELAGAYNEQFF.

This clonotype was observed a few times. The rearrangement uses TRBV7-2 and TRBJ2-3; D is uncertain. Germline assignment: CDR1 SGHTA and CDR2 FQGNSA. The CDR3 loop spans 15 amino acids. Trimming left V 5 bases short and J 1 base short, with 13 bases between. The chain's CDR3 is CASSGDGKGTDTQYF. Here the CDR3 DNA reads TGTGCCAGCAGCGGGGATGGGAAGGGCACAGATACGCAGTATTTT. Supplemented by reference TRBV7-2 and TRBJ2-3, the full variable domain reads GAGVSQSPSNKVTEKGKDVELRCDPISGHTALYWYRQSLGQGLEFLIYFQGNSAPDKSGLPSDRFSAERTGGSVSTLTIQRTQQEDSAVYLCASSGDGKGTDTQYFGPGTRLTVL.

The chain has TRBV14 and TRBJ1-4, with a tentative D call TRBD1 (5 bases). Germline assignment: CDR1 SGHDN and CDR2 FVKESK. V shed 3 bases and J shed 6 bases, with 11 bases lying between them. The CDR3 is 14 amino acids. CDR3 DNA sequence: TGTGCCAGCAGCCATGCCCAGGGAGATGAAAAACTGTTTTTT. Residues: CASSHAQGDEKLFF.

The CDR3 DNA reads TGCGCCAGCTCTCCATCGGGGGCCTCTGGGGCCAACGTCCTGACTTTC. Its protein product is CASSPSGASGANVLTF. V and J are TRBV10-1 and TRBJ2-6; either TRBD1 or TRBD2 may supply D (6 bases each). This CDR3 region has 16 residues. Trimming shortened V by 8 bases and J by 0 bases, and 14 bases separated the two germline ends. Germline V gene sequence: CDR1 WNHNN, CDR2 SYGVQD (reference sequence).

The chain employs TRBV6-1 and TRBJ2-1; 9 nucleotides agree with TRBD2. V trimming: 5 bases; J trimming: 5 bases; junction bases outside the gene matches: 7. There are 15 residues in the CDR3. Germline assignment: CDR1 MNHNS and CDR2 SASEGT. The CDR3 region has the DNA TGTGCCAGCAGTCCGTTTAGCGGGAGAGACAATGAGCAGTTCTTC. This sequence encodes CASSPFSGRDNEQFF.

There are a few counts of this clonotype. V gene TRBV18 combines with J gene TRBJ2-6; D is uncertain. Deletions cut 0 bases from V and 0 bases from J, with 12 bases between. The CDR3 totals 18 residues. Germline V gene data show CDR1 as KGHSH and CDR2 as LQKENI. CDR3 protein: CASSPPLQGPSGANVLTF. The CDR3 DNA is TGTGCCAGCTCACCACCGCTTCAAGGGCCCTCTGGGGCCAACGTCCTGACTTTC.

The rearrangement links TRBV29-1 to TRBJ2-1, with 9 bases that match TRBD2. Germline V gives CDR1 SQVTM, CDR2 ANQGSEA. V dropped 0 bases and J dropped 9; count of bases not matched to a gene: 12. The CDR3 is 16 residues long. In DNA, the CDR3 is TGCAGCGTTGAAGATTGGAGCGGGGGGACCACAATTGAGCAGTTCTTC. Its protein product is CSVEDWSGGTTIEQFF.

CDR3 protein: CSVGGSNTEAFF. In DNA form, the CDR3 reads TGCAGCGTAGGGGGGTCGAACACTGAAGCTTTCTTT. The J gene is TRBJ1-1, the V gene TRBV29-1; D is possibly TRBD1 (6 bases). Germline CDR1 SQVTM, CDR2 ANQGSEA. The CDR3 is 12 residues long. V was shortened by 6 bases and J by 1 base, with 9 bases between the two germline ends.

This clonotype was counted ten times or more. This chain uses TRBV29-1 with TRBJ2-1, with D maybe TRBD1 (5 bases). CDR3 length equals 14 residues. Germline CDR1 is SQVTM and CDR2 is ANQGSEA. Trimming took off 5 bases at V and 0 bases at J, with 11 bases between the two ends. CDR3 DNA sequence: TGCAGCGTTTCAGGGCGGAGCTCCTACAATGAGCAGTTCTTC. Translation: CSVSGRSSYNEQFF.

V and J are TRBV19 and TRBJ2-2; 12 bases agree with TRBD2. J gave up 5 bases and V 6 bases, and 7 bases lay outside the gene matches. The CDR3 runs to 16 residues. Germline loops: CDR1 LNHDA, CDR2 SQIVND (reference sequence). CDR3 residues: CASSKLAGGQTGELFF. The CDR3 DNA sequence: TGTGCCAGTAGCAAACTAGCGGGGGGACAGACCGGGGAGCTGTTTTTT.

The gene calls are TRBV6-6 and TRBJ1-6; TRBD1 matches at 8 bases. J was trimmed by 11 bases and V by 4 bases; bases with no gene match: 7. Germline CDR1 reads MNHNY; CDR2 reads SVGAGI (reference sequence). The CDR3 is 14 residues long. The CDR3 protein is CASSSDRGRAPLHF. The CDR3 region has the DNA TGTGCCAGCAGTTCCGACAGGGGTAGGGCACCCCTCCACTTT.

The rearrangement links TRBV2 to TRBJ2-4; D uncertain. Trimming removed 7 bases at V and 0 bases at J, with 19 bases between. CDR3 length equals 17 residues. The germline gives CDR1 SNHLY, CDR2 FYNNEI. DNA of the CDR3: TGTGCCAGCACTCTGTCAGGTCAACAACTAGCCAAAAACATTCAGTACTTC. Its protein product is CASTLSGQQLAKNIQYF. The full variable domain, in which reference TRBV2 and TRBJ2-4 provide the parts outside the CDR3, is EPEVTQTPSHQVTQMGQEVILRCVPISNHLYFYWYRQILGQKVEFLVSFYNNEISEKSEIFDDQFSVERPDGSNFTLKIRSTKLEDSAMYFCASTLSGQQLAKNIQYFGAGTRLSVL.

The V call is TRBV20-1, the J call TRBJ2-7; 9 bases are a match to TRBD1. Germline CDR1 is DFQATT and CDR2 is SNEGSKA (reference sequence). V gave up 3 bases and J gave up 6 bases; unmatched junction bases: 9. The CDR3 sequence is 14 residues long. CDR3 in amino acids: CSASLPGQGCEQYF. CDR3 nucleotides: TGCAGTGCTAGCCTACCGGGACAGGGCTGCGAGCAGTACTTC.

V gene TRBV20-1 combines with J gene TRBJ2-1, with D perhaps matching TRBD2 (7 bases). Looked up from germline, CDR1 is DFQATT and CDR2 is SNEGSKA (reference sequence). V was pared by 6 bases and J by 3 bases, with 18 bases between. The CDR3 totals 15 residues. For the CDR3, the DNA is TGCAGTGCAGAGGGGGGGGGGTTCCTCTACAATGAGCAGTTCTTC. As protein: CSAEGGGFLYNEQFF.

This clonotype was picked up a small number of times. Relative to the germline gene, one junction end is altered; a read error may explain this. DNA of the CDR3: TGTGCCAGCAGCCAAGATCTGGGTGAGCAGTTCTTC. Its protein product is CASSQDLGEQFF. This chain links TRBV4-1 with TRBJ2-1; D gene ambiguous. From germline, CDR1 is MGHRA and CDR2 YSYEKL. The length of the CDR3 is 12 residues.

The table lists this clonotype with a few counts. The gene calls are TRBV2 and TRBJ2-7, with D tentatively TRBD1 (6 bases). V was shortened by 5 bases and J by 7 bases, with 21 bases between the two germline ends. Per the germline V gene, CDR1 is SNHLY and CDR2 is FYNNEI. The CDR3 has 15 residues. The CDR3 DNA sequence: TGTGCCAGCAGTCGATTGACAGGTCCCGTGGATGAGCAGTACTTC. Residues: CASSRLTGPVDEQYF.

CDR3 region: CASSQAPGEQYF. The CDR3 DNA reads as TGTGCCAGCAGCCAGGCGCCCGGGGAGCAGTACTTC. The chain employs TRBV27 and TRBJ2-7; D ambiguous. The CDR3 consists of 12 residues. The V and J ends lost 6 bases and 7 bases respectively, with 13 bases between them. Germline-derived CDR1 and CDR2 are MNHEY and SMNVEV (reference sequence).

Only one count was recorded for this clonotype. V gene TRBV6-1 combines with J gene TRBJ2-4, with a possible D match to TRBD2 (7 bases). With 4 bases removed from V and 1 base from J, the gap between germline ends came to 14 bases. The CDR3 is 16 residues long. CDR1 and CDR2 from the germline V gene are MNHNS and SASEGT. CDR3 sequence reads: CASSGLGGEAKNIQYF. The CDR3 DNA sequence: TGTGCCAGCAGTGGGTTAGGGGGGGAGGCCAAAAACATTCAGTACTTC.

This chain connects TRBV3-1 to TRBJ2-4; possible D gene TRBD1, 5 bases. Judging by the DNA end, TRBJ2-7 fits better; the J call may be wrong. Germline V lookup: CDR1 LGHDT, CDR2 YNNKEL (reference sequence). This CDR3 is 16 amino acids long. CDR3 residues: CASSQSTSVGAYEQYF. The CDR3 DNA reads as TGTGCCAGCAGCCAAAGCACGTCAGTAGGGGCCTACGAGCAGTACTTC.

The V and J genes are TRBV6-5 and TRBJ1-5; 9 bases line up with TRBD1. The ends lost 4 bases at V and 8 bases at J; junction bases unmatched: 21. CDR3 length: 19 amino acids. Germline V lookup: CDR1 MNHEY, CDR2 SVGAGI. The CDR3, as DNA: TGTGCCAGCAGTTCTTCACCGGGACAGGGAAATCTTAGGTCCAAGCCCCAGCATTTT. Residues: CASSSSPGQGNLRSKPQHF.

This clonotype was seen a handful of times. CDR3 amino acids: CASSGTGGPSNYEQYF. The DNA of the CDR3 is TGTGCCAGCAGCGGTACCGGGGGGCCTAGCAACTACGAGCAGTACTTC. This chain uses TRBV9 with TRBJ2-7, with a tentative D call TRBD2 (7 bases). Germline V CDR1 and CDR2: SGDLS, YYNGEE. V was clipped by 3 bases and J by 3 bases, with 19 bases between them. This CDR3 contains 16 residues.

This CDR3 reads CSARHTGGGYGYTF. CDR3 DNA sequence: TGCAGTGCTAGACACACAGGGGGCGGCTATGGCTACACCTTC. The rearrangement joins TRBV20-1 to TRBJ1-2; TRBD1 matches 9 bases. The trim removed 2 bases at V and 4 bases at J, leaving 5 bases unmatched. This CDR3 region has 14 residues. From germline, CDR1 is DFQATT and CDR2 SNEGSKA (reference sequence).

The rearrangement uses TRBV7-8 and TRBJ1-4, with 9 bases that match TRBD1. The CDR3 sequence is 16 residues long. J gave up 6 bases and V 5 bases, and 10 bases lay outside the gene matches. Germline lookup yields CDR1 SGHVS and CDR2 FQNEAQ. In DNA, the CDR3 is TGTGCCAGCAGCGCCGCTGGAAACAGGGGGCATGAAAAACTGTTTTTT. As protein: CASSAAGNRGHEKLFF. Drawing the rest from reference TRBV7-8 and TRBJ1-4, the complete variable domain is GAGVSQSPRYKVAKRGQDVALRCDPISGHVSLFWYQQALGQGPEFLTYFQNEAQLDKSGLPSDRFFAERPEGSVSTLKIQRTQQEDSAVYLCASSAAGNRGHEKLFFGSGTQLSVL.

The chain employs TRBV29-1 and TRBJ1-1, with a weak D call TRBD1 (5 bases). Looked up from germline, CDR1 is SQVTM and CDR2 is ANQGSEA. CDR3 length equals 13 residues. Trimming left V 4 bases short and J 4 bases short, with 13 bases between. CDR3 region: CSVGFLRATEAFF. CDR3 nucleotide sequence: TGCAGCGTTGGCTTCCTCAGGGCCACTGAAGCTTTCTTT.

The gene calls are TRBV29-1 and TRBJ2-5, with D unclear. The V end lost 5 bases, the J end lost 7 bases, and 14 bases lay between the germline ends. The CDR3 is 12 amino acids. CDR1 is SQVTM and CDR2 is ANQGSEA in the germline V gene. The CDR3: CSVSVFSRTQYF. The CDR3 nucleotides are TGCAGCGTTTCCGTTTTCTCAAGGACCCAGTACTTC.